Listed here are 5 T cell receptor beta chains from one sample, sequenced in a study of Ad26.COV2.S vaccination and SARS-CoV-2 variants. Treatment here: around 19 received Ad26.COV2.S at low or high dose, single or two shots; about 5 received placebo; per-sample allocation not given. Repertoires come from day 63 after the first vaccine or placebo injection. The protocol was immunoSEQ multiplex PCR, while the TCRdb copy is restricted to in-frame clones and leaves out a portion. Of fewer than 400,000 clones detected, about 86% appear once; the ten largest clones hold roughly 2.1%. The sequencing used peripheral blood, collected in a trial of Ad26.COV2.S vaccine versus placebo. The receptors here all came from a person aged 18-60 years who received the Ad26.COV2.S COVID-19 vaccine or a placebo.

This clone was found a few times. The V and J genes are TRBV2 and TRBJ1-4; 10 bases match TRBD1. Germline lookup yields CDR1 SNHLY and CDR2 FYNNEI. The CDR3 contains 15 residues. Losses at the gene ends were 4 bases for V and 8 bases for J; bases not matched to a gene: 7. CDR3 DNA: TGTGCCAGCAGTGGCCGGGACAGGGGCCGGGAAAAACTGTTTTTT. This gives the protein CASSGRDRGREKLFF. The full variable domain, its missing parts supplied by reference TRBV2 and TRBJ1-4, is EPEVTQTPSHQVTQMGQEVILRCVPISNHLYFYWYRQILGQKVEFLVSFYNNEISEKSEIFDDQFSVERPDGSNFTLKIRSTKLEDSAMYFCASSGRDRGREKLFFGSGTQLSVL.

In DNA, the CDR3 is TGTGCCAGCAAGACACAGGGGAGAGAAAAACTGTTTTTT. Protein product: CASKTQGREKLFF. V and J are TRBV12-3 or TRBV12-4 and TRBJ1-4, with 7 bases aligning to TRBD1. J was trimmed by 8 bases and V by 7 bases; bases with no gene match: 7. The CDR3 is 13 amino acids.

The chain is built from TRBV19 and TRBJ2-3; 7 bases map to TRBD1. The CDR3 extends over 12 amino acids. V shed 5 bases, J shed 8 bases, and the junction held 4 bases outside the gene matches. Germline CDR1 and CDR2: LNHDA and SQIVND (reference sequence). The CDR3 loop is CASSLGQATQYF. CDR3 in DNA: TGTGCCAGTAGTCTCGGACAGGCTACGCAGTATTTT.

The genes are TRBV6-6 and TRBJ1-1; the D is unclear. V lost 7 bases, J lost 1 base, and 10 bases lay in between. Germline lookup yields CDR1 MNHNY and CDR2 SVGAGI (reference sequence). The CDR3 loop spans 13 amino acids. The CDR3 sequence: CASIGRPNTEAFF. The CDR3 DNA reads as TGTGCCAGCATAGGACGGCCGAACACTGAAGCTTTCTTT.

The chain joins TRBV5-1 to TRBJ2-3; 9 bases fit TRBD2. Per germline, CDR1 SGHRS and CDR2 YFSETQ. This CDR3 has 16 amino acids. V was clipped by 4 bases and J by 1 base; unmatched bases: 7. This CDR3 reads CASSKEPSGGTDTQYF. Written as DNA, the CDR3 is TGCGCCAGCAGCAAGGAACCTAGCGGGGGCACAGATACGCAGTATTTT.